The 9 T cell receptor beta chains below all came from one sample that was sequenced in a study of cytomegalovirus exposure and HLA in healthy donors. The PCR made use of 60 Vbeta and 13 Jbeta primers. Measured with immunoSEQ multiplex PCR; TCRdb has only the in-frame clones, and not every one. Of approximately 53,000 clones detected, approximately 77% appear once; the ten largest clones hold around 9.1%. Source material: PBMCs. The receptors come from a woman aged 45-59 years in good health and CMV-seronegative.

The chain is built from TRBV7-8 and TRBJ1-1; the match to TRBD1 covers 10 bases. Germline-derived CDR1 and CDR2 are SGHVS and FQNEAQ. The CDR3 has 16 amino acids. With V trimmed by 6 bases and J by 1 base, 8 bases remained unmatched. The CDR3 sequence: CASSETGGAGNTEAFF. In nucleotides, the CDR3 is TGTGCCAGCAGTGAGACAGGGGGCGCGGGGAACACTGAAGCTTTCTTT.

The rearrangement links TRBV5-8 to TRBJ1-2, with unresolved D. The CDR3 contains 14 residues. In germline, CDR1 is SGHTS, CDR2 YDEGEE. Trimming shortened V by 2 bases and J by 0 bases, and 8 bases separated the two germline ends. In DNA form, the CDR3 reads TGTGCCAGCAGCTTAGCCCCGACTAACTATGGCTACACCTTC. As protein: CASSLAPTNYGYTF.

The CDR3 DNA reads TGCGCCAGCAGCTTGGAGGCCGGGGGGAACACTGAAGCTTTCTTT. It codes for CASSLEAGGNTEAFF. The chain uses TRBV5-1 and TRBJ1-1, with a tentative D call TRBD1 (5 bases). The CDR3 contains 15 residues. Trimming shortened V by 0 bases and J by 1 base, and 10 bases separated the two germline ends. CDR1 SGHRS and CDR2 YFSETQ come from the germline V gene.

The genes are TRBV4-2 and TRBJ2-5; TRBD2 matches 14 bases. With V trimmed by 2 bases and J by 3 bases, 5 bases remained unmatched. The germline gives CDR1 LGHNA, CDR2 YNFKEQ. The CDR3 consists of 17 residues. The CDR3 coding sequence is TGTGCCAGCAGCCAAACGACTAGCGGGGGGGCCGAAGAGACCCAGTACTTC. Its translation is CASSQTTSGGAEETQYF.

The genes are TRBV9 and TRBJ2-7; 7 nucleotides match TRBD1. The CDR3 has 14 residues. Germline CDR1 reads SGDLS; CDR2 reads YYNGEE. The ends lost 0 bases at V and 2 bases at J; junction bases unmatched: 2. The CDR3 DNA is TGTGCCAGCAGCGTAGGGGACAGTGCCTACGAGCAGTACTTC. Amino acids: CASSVGDSAYEQYF.

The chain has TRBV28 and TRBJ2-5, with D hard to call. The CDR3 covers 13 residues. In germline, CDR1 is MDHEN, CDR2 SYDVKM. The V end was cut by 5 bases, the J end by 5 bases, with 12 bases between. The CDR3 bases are TGTGCCAGCAGTACCCCCGCTAGGGAGACCCAGTACTTC. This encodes CASSTPARETQYF. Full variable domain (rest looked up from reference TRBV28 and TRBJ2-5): DVKVTQSSRYLVKRTGEKVFLECVQDMDHENMFWYRQDPGLGLRLIYFSYDVKMKEKGDIPEGYSVSREKKERFSLILESASTNQTSMYLCASSTPARETQYFGPGTRLLVL.

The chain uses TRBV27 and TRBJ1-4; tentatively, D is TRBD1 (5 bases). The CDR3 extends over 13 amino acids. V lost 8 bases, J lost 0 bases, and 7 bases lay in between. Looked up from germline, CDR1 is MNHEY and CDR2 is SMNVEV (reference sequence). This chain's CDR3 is CASGAATNEKLFF. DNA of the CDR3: TGTGCCAGCGGGGCGGCAACTAATGAAAAACTGTTTTTT.

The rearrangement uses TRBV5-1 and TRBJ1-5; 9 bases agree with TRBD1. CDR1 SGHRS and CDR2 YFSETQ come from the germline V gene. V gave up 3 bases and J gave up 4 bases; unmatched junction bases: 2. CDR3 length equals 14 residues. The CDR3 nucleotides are TGCGCCAGCAGCTCACAGGGGGCGAATCAGCCCCAGCATTTT. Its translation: CASSSQGANQPQHF.

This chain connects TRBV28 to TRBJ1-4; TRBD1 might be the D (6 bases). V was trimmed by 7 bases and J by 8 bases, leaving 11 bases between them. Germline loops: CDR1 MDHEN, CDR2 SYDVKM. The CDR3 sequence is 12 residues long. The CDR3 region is CASNRQAEKLFF. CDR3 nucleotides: TGTGCCAGCAATCGACAGGCCGAAAAACTGTTTTTT.